This is a list of T cell receptor beta chains from one sample in a study of blood T cell repertoires in COVID-19. Here immunoSEQ multiplex PCR was the method, and the copy in TCRdb shows in-frame clones only, minus some. The table has 150,000 to 190,000 clones, around 74% seen once. Sequencing was performed on peripheral blood. The receptors were sampled from a woman older than 75 with acute or convalescent COVID-19. The conserved cysteine and the conserved F or W are not part of the CDR3 here.

cdr3_aa v_call
ASSPTLGSGNQPQH TRBV19
SVLRQGNSYEQY TRBV29-1
ANGGTRSGFYEQF TRBV2
ASIGGNTIY TRBV28
ASSLGDRPYGYT TRBV7-2
ASGLPPWGGRPLSTQY TRBV12-5
ASTREGPYNEQF TRBV5-1
ASSQGGDTQY TRBV3-1/TRBV3-2
ASSLWPGNYGYT TRBV5-8
ASSPPSGGISYEQY TRBV18
ASSTDRAGTEAF TRBV11-2
ASSYEASGSYEQY TRBV6-5